The sequence of this T cell receptor (beta chain) was determined in a study of shared clonotypes between healthy human individuals. Whole-study context: Donors were a couple of women and three men aged 18 to 49.

Unsorted samples used some 90 million PBMCs for genomic DNA. Genomic DNA belonging to each subset was distributed in equal measure over several immunoSEQ plates. Generated by immunoSEQ multiplex PCR, the TCRdb table keeps only in-frame clones and is missing some. The sample has about 470,000 clones; around 79% are singletons. The germline V gene encodes CDR1 SGHNT and CDR2 YYREEE (reference sequence). Deletions cut 6 bases from V and 0 bases from J, with 9 bases between. The CDR3 totals 13 residues. The chain combines TRBV5-4 with TRBJ1-2; no firm D call. Sequenced input: PBMCs. This clonotype was obtained from a woman in her thirties or forties in good health. Some clones in this sample may be carry-over from other donors' samples. The CDR3: CASTDKSNYGYTF. The CDR3 DNA is TGTGCCAGCACCGACAAATCTAACTATGGCTACACCTTC.